A single sample gave rise to the 17 T cell receptor beta chains below, sequenced in a study of PD-1 blockade in classical Hodgkin lymphoma. There was relapse after autologous stem cell transplantation in every patient, and there was variation in brentuximab vedotin exposure. Libraries were prepared by immunoSEQ multiplex PCR; TCRdb keeps only in-frame clonotypes and omits some of them. The table lists about 60,000 clones, 90% of them singletons. The sample was peripheral blood mononuclear cells (PBMCs), taken at baseline. The receptors stem from a human donor with classical Hodgkin lymphoma.

The CDR3 sequence: CASSSWTSLANEQFF. The CDR3 nucleotides are TGTGCCAGCAGCTCGTGGACTAGCCTAGCCAATGAGCAGTTCTTC. The J gene is TRBJ2-1, the V gene TRBV7-2; 8 bases match TRBD2. Germline V gene sequence: CDR1 SGHTA, CDR2 FQGNSA. The junction had 8 bases not matched to a gene; V was cut back by 4 bases and J by 6 bases. The CDR3 extends over 15 amino acids.

The V and J genes are TRBV7-9 and TRBJ1-5, with D tentatively TRBD1 (6 bases). Germline V gene lookup returns CDR1 SEHNR and CDR2 FQNEAQ (reference sequence). V lost 0 bases and J 0 bases, leaving 9 bases between the germline ends. The length of the CDR3 is 16 residues. The DNA for the CDR3 is TGTGCCAGCAGCTTAGCGCAGGGGAATAGCAATCAGCCCCAGCATTTT. Amino acid sequence: CASSLAQGNSNQPQHF.

The chain recombines TRBV5-1 with TRBJ1-4; D remains unclear. The CDR3 loop spans 14 amino acids. Germline V gene data show CDR1 as SGHRS and CDR2 as YFSETQ. V was pared by 4 bases and J by 4 bases, with 11 bases between. Here the CDR3 reads CASSRRTVNEKLFF. The DNA of the CDR3 is TGCGCCAGCAGCCGAAGAACAGTTAATGAAAAACTGTTTTTT. Complete variable domain (other parts from reference TRBV5-1 and TRBJ1-4): KAGVTQTPRYLIKTRGQQVTLSCSPISGHRSVSWYQQTPGQGLQFLFEYFSETQRNKGNFPGRFSGRQFSNSRSEMNVSTLELGDSALYLCASSRRTVNEKLFFGSGTQLSVL.

This chain joins TRBV30 and TRBJ2-6; D is uncertain. The CDR3 is 12 residues long. Trimming removed 2 bases from V and 1 base from J, with 0 bases in between. Germline loops: CDR1 GTSNPN, CDR2 SVGIG (reference sequence). The CDR3 DNA is TGTGCCTGGAGTTCTGGGGCCAACGTCCTGACTTTC. It specifies CAWSSGANVLTF.

V usage is TRBV5-5 and J usage is TRBJ2-7; D unclear. CDR1 and CDR2 from the germline V gene are SGHKS and YYEKEE (reference sequence). The CDR3 consists of 13 residues. V gave up 6 bases and J gave up 2 bases, with 12 bases separating them. The CDR3 is CASTSGPPYEQYF. The CDR3 nucleotides are TGTGCCAGCACTTCGGGCCCTCCCTACGAGCAGTACTTC.

The chain uses TRBV18 and TRBJ2-1; TRBD2 might be the D (6 bases). The ends were cut back, 2 bases at V and 15 bases at J, with 20 bases in the middle. CDR1 KGHSH and CDR2 LQKENI come from the germline V gene. The CDR3 is 14 amino acids. Written as DNA, the CDR3 is TGTGCCAGCTCACCAAATCAGCGAACGGAGGGTTGGTTCTTC. Protein sequence: CASSPNQRTEGWFF.

The chain has TRBV7-9 and TRBJ2-5; D gene ambiguous. Between the trimmed V and J ends, which lost 5 bases and 5 bases, there was a span of 6 bases. The germline gives CDR1 SEHNR, CDR2 FQNEAQ (reference sequence). The CDR3 extends over 11 amino acids. The CDR3 sequence: CASSQDETQYF. The CDR3 DNA sequence: TGTGCCAGCAGCCAGGACGAGACCCAGTACTTC.

The chain couples TRBV28 to TRBJ1-2; D unclear. Germline lookup yields CDR1 MDHEN and CDR2 SYDVKM. The CDR3 is 12 residues long. Trimming took off 6 bases at V and 0 bases at J, with 5 bases between the two ends. CDR3 nucleotides: TGTGCCAGCAGGTCTGCTAACTATGGCTACACCTTC. Translation gives CASRSANYGYTF.

This rearrangement joins TRBV7-6 to TRBJ1-5; 9 positions match TRBD1. The CDR3 is made up of 17 amino acids. Germline V lookup: CDR1 SGHVS, CDR2 FNYEAQ. The junction had 16 bases not matched to a gene; V was cut back by 10 bases and J by 3 bases. In DNA, the CDR3 is TGTGCCACCACGTGGGACAGGGAAAGAGGTATCAATCAGCCCCAGCATTTT. This sequence encodes CATTWDRERGINQPQHF.

The chain is built from TRBV19 and TRBJ2-3, with D possibly TRBD2 on 5 matching bases. The ends were cut back, 3 bases at V and 4 bases at J, with 17 bases in the middle. Germline V gene sequence: CDR1 LNHDA, CDR2 SQIVND (reference sequence). The length of the CDR3 is 16 residues. CDR3 protein: CASSIPSLGGPDTQYF. CDR3 bases: TGTGCCAGTAGTATCCCCTCCTTAGGAGGACCAGATACGCAGTATTTT.

The CDR3 sequence: CASSSRLAGSTDTQYF. CDR3 DNA sequence: TGTGCCAGCAGCTCCCGGCTAGCGGGGAGCACAGATACGCAGTATTTT. This chain links TRBV9 with TRBJ2-3, with TRBD2 matching 9 bases. CDR3 size: 16 residues. Germline trimming cut 4 bases from V and 0 bases from J; bases unmatched to any gene: 6. Germline V gives CDR1 SGDLS, CDR2 YYNGEE.

The chain combines TRBV2 with TRBJ1-4, with D unclear. CDR3 length equals 15 residues. Trimming left V 2 bases short and J 0 bases short, with 7 bases between. Germline CDR1 reads SNHLY; CDR2 reads FYNNEI. CDR3 DNA: TGTGCCAGCAGTGAACTCCGGTCAACTAATGAAAAACTGTTTTTT. This translates into CASSELRSTNEKLFF.

The rearrangement links TRBV11-2 to TRBJ2-6, with D unresolved. With 5 bases removed from V and 0 bases from J, the gap between germline ends came to 11 bases. The V gene's germline CDR1 is SGHAT and CDR2 FQNNGV. CDR3 length equals 16 residues. This CDR3 reads CASSPGGYSGANVLTF. The CDR3 DNA reads TGTGCCAGCAGCCCCGGCGGATACTCTGGGGCCAACGTCCTGACTTTC.

The chain recombines TRBV5-4 with TRBJ2-2, with D possibly matching TRBD2 (6 bases). The CDR3 runs 12 residues. CDR1 and CDR2 from the germline V gene are SGHNT and YYREEE (reference sequence). With 1 base removed from V and 10 bases from J, the gap between germline ends came to 8 bases. CDR3 sequence reads: CASSLWGEELFF. Here the CDR3 DNA reads TGTGCCAGCAGCTTGTGGGGGGAGGAGCTGTTTTTT.

This chain uses TRBV19 with TRBJ1-2; no clear D gene. V lost 7 bases and J lost 8, with 17 bases in between. CDR3 length: 13 residues. The germline gives CDR1 LNHDA, CDR2 SQIVND (reference sequence). In DNA form, the CDR3 reads TGTGCCAGTACGCCGACTAATCTGCGCGGCTACACCTTC. Its protein product is CASTPTNLRGYTF.

The chain has TRBV6-5 and TRBJ2-7; D might be TRBD2 (7 bases). Germline CDR1 and CDR2: MNHEY and SVGAGI. This CDR3 region has 15 residues. Trimming removed 2 bases from V and 12 bases from J, with 23 bases in between. CDR3 region: CASSYIVGGGETVYF. CDR3 bases: TGTGCCAGCAGTTACATAGTAGGAGGGGGGGAAACGGTGTACTTC.

The sample holds a few counts of this clone. The chain is built from TRBV7-9 and TRBJ2-5, with a weak D call TRBD2 (5 bases). The CDR3 spans 15 residues. Trimming removed 4 bases at V and 5 bases at J, with 17 bases between. Germline CDR1 and CDR2: SEHNR and FQNEAQ (reference sequence). The CDR3 is CASSYPFEGHETQYF. As DNA, the CDR3 is TGTGCCAGCAGCTACCCATTCGAGGGCCACGAGACCCAGTACTTC.